This record looks at one T cell receptor (beta chain) sequence and its context. Antigen unknown. This record belongs to a study of cytomegalovirus exposure and HLA in healthy donors. Study-level findings and limits: Available immune exposure information was restricted to CMV serostatus only. The study labeled 150 or so TCR beta chains cytomegalovirus-associated. With high specificity and sensitivity, the classifier reportedly diagnosed cytomegalovirus status.

Trimming cost V 3 bases and J 3 bases; bases outside gene matches: 5. The CDR3 spans 16 residues. Germline V gene sequence: CDR1 LNHDA, CDR2 SQIVND (reference sequence). PCR used 60 Vbeta primers and 13 Jbeta primers. As processed by the authors: There were 80 million to 95 million unique TCR beta chains by a later count, and 10 million to 12 million of them were shared. TCRdb keeps only in-frame clones here, not all; method: immunoSEQ multiplex PCR. The D gene and trimming were derived from the DNA, and the V and J assignments and clone size from that table. Its clone listing holds about 67,000 clones.

V gene TRBV19 combines with J gene TRBJ2-1; 10 bases are a match to TRBD2. This clonotype originated in a middle-aged woman in good health and CMV-seropositive. Sequenced sample: PBMCs. The CDR3 bases are TGTGCCAGTAGTATCTATGGGACTAGCGTCTACAATGAGCAGTTCTTC. Its protein product is CASSIYGTSVYNEQFF.